The source of this T cell receptor (beta chain) is a study of technical replicates of blood from a handful of donors (dated by TCRdb to 2016 to 2017). Receptors were amplified or captured by the immunoSEQ multiplex PCR assay. TCRdb obtained this table from immuneACCESS and retained in-frame rearrangements with V and J assigned. These tables miss some clones; where compared with another copy, unresolved V genes account for less than half of the shortfall, and the remainder is unexplained. The sample table lists nearly 80,000 clones, about nine tenths of them with a count of one. Roughly 0.37% of the sample goes to the ten largest clones. Concerning this clone: No antigen is known for it. No base qualities exist here, and no much larger clone lies one base off it.

The receptor was isolated from a human donor in good health. Sequenced material: T cells isolated from PBMCs.

This receptor has the CDR3 CASSTFLRGLYEQYF. The DNA reads TGTGCCAGTAGTACCTTCCTCCGCGGCCTCTACGAGCAGTACTTC. Recombination connected TRBV19 to TRBJ2-7; no D gene call is confident. The germline V gene (reference sequence) supplies CDR1 LNHDA and CDR2 SQIVND. V and J are truncated by 4 bases and 3 bases respectively, leaving an intervening sequence of 16 bases. There are 15 amino acids in the CDR3, from cysteine to phenylalanine inclusive. Just the 45-base CDR3 DNA is kept, in frame starting at base 1.